The next 15 T cell receptor beta chains were all read from a single sample in a study of T cells in Graves' hyperthyroidism and ophthalmopathy (dated by TCRdb to between 2019 and 2020). The library relied on multiplex PCR. Reads for this sample came from an Illumina HiSeq 2000. The TCR beta CDR3 regions were amplified from RNA transcripts. The first round of RT-PCR for the TCR CDR3 was performed with the HTBI primer set and the Qiagen OneStep RT-PCR kit. TCRdb trimmed public reads at Q25 via fastp, called clones via MiXCR and kept in-frame beta chains. Entries that share a CDR3 protein sequence are merged under the most common genes and DNA. The sample table lists roughly 380,000 distinct CDR3 sequences, approximately 13% of them with a count of one. The ten largest clones capture around 20% of the sample. Sequencing was carried out using blood. The source of these receptors is a young man with Graves' hyperthyroidism that later progressed to Graves' ophthalmopathy.

This clonotype was recorded at least ten times. V gene TRBV11-2 combines with J gene TRBJ2-5; D not certain. CDR3 size: 13 residues. Trimming pared 4 bases from V and 2 bases from J, leaving 8 bases between. The germline gives CDR1 SGHAT, CDR2 FQNNGV. CDR3: CASSSQIQETQYF. DNA for the CDR3: TGTGCCAGCAGCTCCCAGATACAAGAGACCCAGTACTTC.

The V and J genes are TRBV9 and TRBJ1-5; tentatively, D is TRBD1 (6 bases). Trimming removed 0 bases from V and 1 base from J, with 17 bases in between. CDR3 length: 18 residues. The V gene's germline CDR1 is SGDLS and CDR2 YYNGEE. CDR3 amino acids: CASSVEAGAKESNQPQHF. The CDR3 nucleotides read TGTGCCAGCAGCGTAGAGGCAGGGGCCAAGGAGAGCAATCAGCCCCAGCATTTT.

There are many counts of this clonotype. The chain has TRBV30 and TRBJ2-5; no clear D gene. Trimming removed 2 bases from V and 0 bases from J, with 7 bases in between. Germline V gene data show CDR1 as GTSNPN and CDR2 as SVGIG (reference sequence). The CDR3 is 13 amino acids. The CDR3 DNA is TGTGCCTGGAGTCGTGACTACCAAGAGACCCAGTACTTC. This encodes CAWSRDYQETQYF. Filled out from reference TRBV30 and TRBJ2-5, the complete variable domain reads SQTIHQWPATLVQPVGSPLSLECTVEGTSNPNLYWYRQAAGRGLQLLFYSVGIGQISSEVPQNLSASRPQDRQFILSSKKLLLSDSGFYLCAWSRDYQETQYFGPGTRLLVL.

This clonotype showed up many times. The rearrangement links TRBV6-1 to TRBJ2-1; perhaps D is TRBD1 or TRBD2 (5 bases each). CDR1 is MNHNS, CDR2 SASEGT, per germline. V lost 8 bases to trimming and J lost 6 bases, with 14 bases between them. CDR3 length equals 13 residues. The CDR3 DNA follows: TGTGCCAGCCTCGGGACGCTGGGCAATGAGCAGTTCTTC. It translates to CASLGTLGNEQFF.

This clonotype was counted many times. This chain connects TRBV7-9 to TRBJ2-7; 7 nucleotides match TRBD2. The V and J ends lost 4 bases and 8 bases, in that order; junction bases with no gene match: 14. The CDR3 consists of 15 residues. Per the germline V gene, CDR1 is SEHNR and CDR2 is FQNEAQ (reference sequence). The chain's CDR3 is CASSSQRGPLWKQYF. CDR3 DNA sequence: TGTGCCAGCAGCTCCCAGCGGGGCCCCCTCTGGAAGCAGTACTTC.

The genes are TRBV29-1 and TRBJ1-2, with D possibly matching TRBD1 (5 bases). The CDR3 is made up of 10 amino acids. Between the trimmed V and J ends, which lost 7 bases and 10 bases, there was a span of 13 bases. Germline assignment: CDR1 SQVTM and CDR2 ANQGSEA. The CDR3 DNA follows: TGCAGCGACAGACAGAACCACTACACCTTC. Translated: CSDRQNHYTF.

This clonotype was counted at least ten times. CDR3 protein: CASRADRVYEKLFF. In DNA, the CDR3 is TGTGCCAGCAGGGCGGACAGGGTGTATGAAAAACTGTTTTTT. The chain uses TRBV2 and TRBJ1-4; TRBD1 matches at 8 bases. V lost 6 bases, J lost 6 bases, and 6 bases stayed unmatched. The germline V gene has CDR1 SNHLY and CDR2 FYNNEI. The CDR3 consists of 14 residues.

This clonotype was counted a few times. V gene TRBV18 combines with J gene TRBJ1-1; D remains ambiguous. Trimming stripped 2 bases from V and 4 bases from J, with 17 bases between. CDR1 and CDR2 from the germline V gene are KGHSH and LQKENI. This CDR3 comprises 16 residues. The CDR3: CASSPSVRRGGTEAFF. In nucleotides, the CDR3 is TGTGCCAGCTCACCATCTGTTCGTCGTGGAGGCACTGAAGCTTTCTTT.

This clonotype was seen a handful of times. The J gene is TRBJ2-4, the V gene TRBV12-3 or TRBV12-4; 7 bases line up with TRBD1. Trimming at V came to 7 bases and at J to 5 bases, leaving 8 bases not matched to a gene. The CDR3 is made up of 14 amino acids. CDR3 in DNA: TGTGCCAGCAAAACGGACGGGACAGAAAACATTCAGTACTTC. Translating it yields CASKTDGTENIQYF.

The table lists this clonotype with many counts. The chain joins TRBV28 to TRBJ1-6, with D possibly matching TRBD1 (6 bases). Germline CDR1 is MDHEN and CDR2 is SYDVKM. The germline V and J ends were trimmed by 9 bases and 8 bases, with 11 bases remaining between them. This CDR3 region has 12 residues. This chain's CDR3 is CASGQNDSPLHF. CDR3 bases: TGTGCCAGTGGACAGAATGATTCACCCCTCCACTTT.

There are a few counts of this clonotype. The chain uses TRBV5-1 and TRBJ1-1; 9 nucleotides line up with TRBD1. V was pared by 4 bases and J by 12 bases, with 10 bases of the junction left unmatched. Germline V CDR1 and CDR2: SGHRS, YFSETQ. The CDR3 length is 13 residues. CDR3 sequence reads: CASSPQGTGITFF. CDR3 coding DNA: TGCGCCAGCAGCCCTCAGGGGACAGGGATTACTTTCTTT.

This clonotype has ten or more counts. The gene calls are TRBV2 and TRBJ1-1, with 7 nucleotides matching TRBD1. The length of the CDR3 is 12 residues. The ends lost 5 bases at V and 11 bases at J; junction bases unmatched: 8. Germline values: CDR1 SNHLY, CDR2 FYNNEI. This CDR3 reads CASSPQGESAFF. DNA for the CDR3: TGTGCCAGCAGTCCTCAGGGGGAATCGGCTTTCTTT.

The CDR3 DNA sequence: TGTGCCAGTAGTAACCGGGACAGGGGGCTGGTCACTGAAGCTTTCTTT. This encodes CASSNRDRGLVTEAFF. V and J are TRBV19 and TRBJ1-1; 12 bases fit TRBD1. The J segment lost 4 bases and the V segment lost 4 bases, leaving 7 bases of the junction unmatched. Looked up from germline, CDR1 is LNHDA and CDR2 is SQIVND (reference sequence). The CDR3 has 16 residues.

The chain combines TRBV28 with TRBJ1-6; perhaps TRBD1 as D (5 bases). The CDR3 length is 15 residues. The germline CDR1 and CDR2 sequences are MDHEN and SYDVKM. V lost 4 bases and J 12 bases, leaving 19 bases between the germline ends. In nucleotides, the CDR3 is TGTGCCAGCAGTTCACCCCCCCCTGGGGGATTACCCCTCCACTTT. This sequence encodes CASSSPPPGGLPLHF.

On this clonotype: A much larger clone lies one base from this, so it may be a read error. The CDR3 reads CASSETEGLYGNTIYF. CDR3 bases: TGTGCCAGCAGTGAAACGGAGGGCTTGTATGGAAACACCATATATTTT. The chain has TRBV2 and TRBJ1-3; D is unclear. Trimming shortened V by 2 bases and J by 3 bases, and 14 bases separated the two germline ends. This CDR3 has 16 residues. Germline CDR1 and CDR2: SNHLY and FYNNEI.